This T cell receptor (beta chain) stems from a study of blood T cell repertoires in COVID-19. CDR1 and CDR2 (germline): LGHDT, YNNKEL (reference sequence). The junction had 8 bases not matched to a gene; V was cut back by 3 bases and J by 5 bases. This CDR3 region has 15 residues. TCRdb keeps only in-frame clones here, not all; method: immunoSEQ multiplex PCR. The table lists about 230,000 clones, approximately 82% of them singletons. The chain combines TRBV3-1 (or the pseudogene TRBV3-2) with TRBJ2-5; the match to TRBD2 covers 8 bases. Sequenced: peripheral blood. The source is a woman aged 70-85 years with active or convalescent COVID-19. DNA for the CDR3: TGTGCCAGCAGCCAGATCAGCGGGAGCGGGGAGACCCAGTACTTC. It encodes CASSQISGSGETQYF.